This entry describes one TCR beta chain. This specimen comes from a study of blood T cell repertoires in COVID-19. Study-wide background: There were acute and convalescent COVID-19 samples, and they came from the United States, Italy and Spain.

Profiling relied on immunoSEQ multiplex PCR, and the TCRdb table lists in-frame clones only, not all of them. In the table there are roughly 150,000 clones, 90% of which are singletons. J was trimmed by 3 bases and V by 5 bases; bases with no gene match: 9. The CDR3 has 15 residues. CDR1 and CDR2 (germline): LGHNT, FRNRAP. The chain is built from TRBV12-5 and TRBJ2-7, with 8 bases fitting TRBD1. Specimen: peripheral blood. This TCR derives from a man in his fifties or sixties with active or convalescent COVID-19. The CDR3 region is CASGVPGTGDYEQYF. The CDR3 coding sequence is TGTGCTAGTGGTGTCCCCGGGACAGGAGACTACGAGCAGTACTTC.